These 24 T cell receptor beta chains came from one sample sequenced in a study of T cells after yellow fever vaccination. TCRdb ran MiXCR on the 5' RACE reads and lists one entry per CDR3 protein. The data hold just under 600,000 distinct CDR3 sequences, with less than 15% observed a single time. The specimen was PBMCs, collected on the day of the yellow fever booster vaccination. The receptors here all came from a man aged 30 to 45 who received the YFV17D yellow fever vaccine.

This clonotype was counted only a few times. The V call is TRBV20-1, the J call TRBJ1-1; D perhaps matches TRBD1 (5 bases). Germline CDR1 DFQATT, CDR2 SNEGSKA (reference sequence). V lost 5 bases and J 0 bases, leaving 13 bases between the germline ends. CDR3 size: 14 residues. The CDR3 nucleotides are TGCAGTGCTCATGAGGACAACTTGAACACTGAAGCTTTCTTT. It specifies CSAHEDNLNTEAFF.

The chain is built from TRBV28 and TRBJ2-7, with 7 bases that match TRBD1. The CDR3 runs 13 residues. Unmatched junction bases numbered 6, after V lost 6 bases and J lost 4 bases. Looked up from germline, CDR1 is MDHEN and CDR2 is SYDVKM. The CDR3 here is CASRTGQPYEQYF. CDR3 in DNA: TGTGCCAGCAGGACGGGACAGCCATACGAGCAGTACTTC.

There are a few counts of this clonotype. The chain combines TRBV7-2 with TRBJ2-1, with D uncertain. The length of the CDR3 is 15 residues. Per germline, CDR1 SGHTA and CDR2 FQGNSA. Trimming removed 10 bases from V and 10 bases from J, with 26 bases in between. The CDR3 loop is CATSLPPSDTMEQFF. The CDR3 coding sequence is TGTGCCACCTCCCTCCCACCCTCCGACACAATGGAGCAGTTCTTC.

This clonotype was observed many times. The chain combines TRBV5-1 with TRBJ2-3, with D tentatively TRBD2 (5 bases). Germline CDR1 SGHRS, CDR2 YFSETQ. V dropped 5 bases and J dropped 6 bases, with 7 bases sitting between them. The CDR3 is 11 residues long. CDR3 region: CASRDFDTQYF. The CDR3 nucleotides are TGCGCCAGCAGGGACTTCGATACGCAGTATTTT.

J is TRBJ2-1 and V is TRBV15; 10 nucleotides line up with TRBD2. The CDR3 sequence is 16 residues long. Germline V gene data show CDR1 as LNHNV and CDR2 as YYDKDF (reference sequence). The junction had 9 bases not matched to a gene; V was cut back by 5 bases and J by 5 bases. CDR3 coding DNA: TGTGCCACCAGCGGGAGCGGGGGGGCCCCCCACAATGAGCAGTTCTTC. Translating it yields CATSGSGGAPHNEQFF.

CDR3 nucleotide sequence: TGTGCCAGCAGCTATAGCGGGAGAATGGGCCGGAGGGAGACCCAGTACTTC. The encoded protein is CASSYSGRMGRRETQYF. This rearrangement joins TRBV5-4 to TRBJ2-5; TRBD2 agrees at 9 bases. CDR1 is SGHNT, CDR2 YYREEE, per germline (reference sequence). V lost 3 bases, J lost 5 bases, and 14 bases stayed unmatched. CDR3 length: 17 residues.

The chain couples TRBV6-1 to TRBJ2-7; 8 nucleotides agree with TRBD1. The trim removed 6 bases at V and 4 bases at J, leaving 8 bases unmatched. Per germline, CDR1 MNHNS and CDR2 SASEGT. The CDR3 totals 14 residues. The CDR3 here is CASSSRGPEYEQYF. The DNA of the CDR3 is TGTGCCAGCAGCAGCAGGGGGCCTGAATACGAGCAGTACTTC.

Note on this clonotype: Its ends do not fully match the called genes, so a read error is possible. The CDR3 protein is CCASGTSGRAAYNEQFF. CDR3 coding DNA: TGCTGTGCTAGTGGGACTAGCGGGAGGGCCGCCTACAATGAGCAGTTCTTC. The chain joins TRBV20-1 to TRBJ2-1; 16 bases map to TRBD2. CDR3 length equals 17 residues. CDR1 and CDR2 (germline): DFQATT, SNEGSKA (reference sequence).

V gene TRBV10-2 combines with J gene TRBJ2-3, with 10 bases identical to TRBD2. Trimming at V came to 5 bases and at J to 4 bases, leaving 12 bases not matched to a gene. CDR3 length: 17 residues. From germline, CDR1 is WSHSY and CDR2 SAAADI. CDR3 nucleotides: TGCGCCAGCAGTCAATCCTGGACTAGCGGCTCATCAGATACGCAGTATTTT. Translated: CASSQSWTSGSSDTQYF.

The V call is TRBV24-1, the J call TRBJ2-1, with D perhaps TRBD1 (7 bases). V was trimmed by 3 bases and J by 7 bases, leaving 24 bases between them. The CDR3 totals 18 residues. Germline V gene data show CDR1 as KGHDR and CDR2 as SFDVKD. The CDR3 here is CATSDKTGTSFSVNEQFF. CDR3 coding DNA: TGTGCCACCAGTGATAAGACAGGGACTTCGTTTTCGGTTAATGAGCAGTTCTTC.

The rearrangement joins TRBV7-6 to TRBJ2-5, with 8 bases identical to TRBD2. V shed 8 bases, J shed 5 bases, and the junction held 7 bases outside the gene matches. Germline CDR1 SGHVS, CDR2 FNYEAQ. CDR3 size: 13 residues. Written as DNA, the CDR3 is TGTGCCAGCCGAAGCGGGAGTGGGGAGACCCAGTACTTC. As protein: CASRSGSGETQYF.

V gene TRBV6-1 combines with J gene TRBJ2-1, with 13 bases matching TRBD2. V shed 8 bases, J shed 9 bases, and the junction held 16 bases outside the gene matches. The CDR3 runs 17 residues. Germline V gene sequence: CDR1 MNHNS, CDR2 SASEGT. CDR3 in DNA: TGTGCCAGCGCTGGCCTTTCCGGGACTAGCGGGATCCCTGAGCAGTTCTTC. It specifies CASAGLSGTSGIPEQFF.

This clonotype was recorded a few times. This sequence joins TRBV20-1 and TRBJ2-1; 8 bases match TRBD2. The CDR3 runs to 15 residues. The germline V gene encodes CDR1 DFQATT and CDR2 SNEGSKA (reference sequence). V lost 3 bases, J lost 11 bases, and 15 bases stayed unmatched. CDR3 sequence reads: CSASRQWTSFGQQFF. DNA for the CDR3: TGCAGTGCTAGTAGGCAATGGACTAGCTTCGGGCAGCAGTTCTTC.

The chain joins TRBV29-1 to TRBJ2-7, with a tentative D call TRBD1 (5 bases). CDR3 length: 13 residues. Trimming left V 0 bases short and J 6 bases short, with 12 bases between. Germline V lookup: CDR1 SQVTM, CDR2 ANQGSEA. The CDR3 region is CSVEDLRVGEQYF. In DNA, the CDR3 is TGCAGCGTTGAAGATCTCAGGGTAGGCGAGCAGTACTTC.

The chain couples TRBV27 to TRBJ1-5, with a tentative D call TRBD1 (6 bases). V shed 4 bases and J shed 0 bases, with 10 bases lying between them. This CDR3 region has 15 residues. Germline assignment: CDR1 MNHEY and CDR2 SMNVEV (reference sequence). CDR3 protein: CASSSGTNSNQPQHF. CDR3 DNA sequence: TGTGCCAGCAGTTCCGGGACAAATAGCAATCAGCCCCAGCATTTT.

This clonotype has only a few counts. The rearrangement links TRBV7-4 to TRBJ2-7; D is unclear. This CDR3 has 11 amino acids. Per germline, CDR1 SGHVT and CDR2 SQSDAQ. V lost 3 bases, J lost 9 bases, and 9 bases lay in between. The CDR3: CASSFETGQYF. CDR3 DNA sequence: TGTGCCAGCAGCTTTGAAACCGGGCAGTACTTC.

Concerning this clonotype itself: The conserved phenylalanine or tryptophan normally closing the CDR3 is absent here, so this likely arose from a read error. Because the CDR3's place on the DNA is in doubt, the DNA is left out and the CDR3 is given as listed by TCRdb. The rearrangement joins TRBV6-5 to TRBJ2-7; no check of the table's D call, TRBD1, against the DNA was made. The CDR3 is 10 residues long, counting both termini. The germline V gene has CDR1 MNHEY and CDR2 SVGAGI. CDR3 loop: CASIPTPAWG.

This sequence joins TRBV11-2 and TRBJ2-3; tentative D call: TRBD2 (5 bases). CDR1 is SGHAT and CDR2 is FQNNGV in the germline V gene. Trimming shortened V by 0 bases and J by 0 bases, and 10 bases separated the two germline ends. The CDR3 is 16 amino acids. CDR3 in amino acids: CASSLDGVGSTDTQYF. DNA for the CDR3: TGTGCCAGCAGCTTAGACGGGGTCGGAAGCACAGATACGCAGTATTTT.

J is TRBJ2-1 and V is TRBV20-1, with a weak D call TRBD2 (5 bases). The germline V and J ends were trimmed by 3 bases and 4 bases, with 19 bases remaining between them. Germline CDR1 reads DFQATT; CDR2 reads SNEGSKA (reference sequence). CDR3 length: 16 residues. The CDR3 sequence: CSAREREVPDYNEQFF. The CDR3 DNA reads TGCAGTGCTAGGGAACGGGAAGTCCCGGATTACAATGAGCAGTTCTTC.

This clonotype was detected a few times. The chain employs TRBV29-1 and TRBJ2-3; tentative D call: TRBD1 (8 bases). Trimming took off 6 bases at V and 5 bases at J, with 24 bases between the two ends. Germline CDR1 SQVTM, CDR2 ANQGSEA. This CDR3 has 16 residues. The CDR3 loop reads CSVTARTGRAQDTQYF. The DNA of the CDR3 is TGCAGCGTCACCGCCAGGACAGGGAGGGCCCAAGATACGCAGTATTTT.

The gene calls are TRBV20-1 and TRBJ1-1; tentative D call: TRBD1 (5 bases). The length of the CDR3 is 14 residues. Germline CDR1 is DFQATT and CDR2 is SNEGSKA (reference sequence). Trimming shortened V by 3 bases and J by 2 bases, and 13 bases separated the two germline ends. CDR3 residues: CSARQWGRNTEAFF. The CDR3 coding sequence is TGCAGTGCTAGGCAATGGGGGAGAAACACTGAAGCTTTCTTT.

This clonotype was seen a few times. The rearrangement joins TRBV6-1 to TRBJ2-5; 7 bases fit TRBD2. The junction had 14 bases not matched to a gene; V was cut back by 4 bases and J by 9 bases. Germline-derived CDR1 and CDR2 are MNHNS and SASEGT. The CDR3 has 15 amino acids. The CDR3 loop reads CASSGPLAMARAQYF. In nucleotides, the CDR3 is TGTGCCAGCAGTGGTCCACTAGCGATGGCCAGGGCCCAGTACTTC.

This rearrangement joins TRBV7-9 to TRBJ1-1; 7 bases are shared with TRBD1. Germline V gene data show CDR1 as SEHNR and CDR2 as FQNEAQ (reference sequence). Germline trimming cut 0 bases from V and 5 bases from J; bases unmatched to any gene: 9. CDR3 length: 16 amino acids. The CDR3 loop reads CASSLAGNRGRTEAFF. Written as DNA, the CDR3 is TGTGCCAGCAGCTTAGCGGGGAACAGGGGCCGGACTGAAGCTTTCTTT.

The chain carries TRBV18 and TRBJ1-1, with D possibly TRBD1 on 6 matching bases. Trimming removed 6 bases from V and 5 bases from J, with 16 bases in between. The CDR3 is 14 residues long. The germline V gene encodes CDR1 KGHSH and CDR2 LQKENI. CDR3 nucleotides: TGTGCCAGCTCCCAGGAACAGGGTTATACTGAAGCTTTCTTT. It specifies CASSQEQGYTEAFF.